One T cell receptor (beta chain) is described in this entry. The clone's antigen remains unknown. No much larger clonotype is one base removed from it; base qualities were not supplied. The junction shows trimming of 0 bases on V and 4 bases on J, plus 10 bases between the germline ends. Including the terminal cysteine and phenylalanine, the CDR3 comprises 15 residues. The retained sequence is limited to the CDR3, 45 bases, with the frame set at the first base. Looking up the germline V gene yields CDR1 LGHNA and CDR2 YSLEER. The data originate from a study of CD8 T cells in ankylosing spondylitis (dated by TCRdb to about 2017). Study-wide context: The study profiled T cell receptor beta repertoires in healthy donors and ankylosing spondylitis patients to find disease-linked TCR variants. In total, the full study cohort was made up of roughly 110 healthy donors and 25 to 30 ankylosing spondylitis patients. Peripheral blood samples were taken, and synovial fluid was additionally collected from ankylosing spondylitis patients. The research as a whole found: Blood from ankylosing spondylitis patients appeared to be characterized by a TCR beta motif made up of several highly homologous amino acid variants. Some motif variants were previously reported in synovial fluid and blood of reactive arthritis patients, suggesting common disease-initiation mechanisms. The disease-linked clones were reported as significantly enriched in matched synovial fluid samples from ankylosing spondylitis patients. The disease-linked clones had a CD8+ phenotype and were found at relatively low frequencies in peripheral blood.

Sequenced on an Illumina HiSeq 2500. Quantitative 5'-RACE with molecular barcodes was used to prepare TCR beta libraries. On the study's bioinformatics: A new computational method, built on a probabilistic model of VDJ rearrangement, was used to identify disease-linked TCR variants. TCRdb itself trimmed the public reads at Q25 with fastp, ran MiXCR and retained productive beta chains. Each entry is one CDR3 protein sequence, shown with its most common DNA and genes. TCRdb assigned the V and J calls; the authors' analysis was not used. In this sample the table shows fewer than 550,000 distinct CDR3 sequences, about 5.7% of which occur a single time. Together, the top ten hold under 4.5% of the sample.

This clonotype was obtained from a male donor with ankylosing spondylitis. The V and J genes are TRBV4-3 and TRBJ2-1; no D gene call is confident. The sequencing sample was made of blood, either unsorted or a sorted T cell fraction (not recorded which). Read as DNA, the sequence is TGCGCCAGCAGCCAAGATAATAACGATTACAATGAGCAGTTCTTC. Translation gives CASSQDNNDYNEQFF.